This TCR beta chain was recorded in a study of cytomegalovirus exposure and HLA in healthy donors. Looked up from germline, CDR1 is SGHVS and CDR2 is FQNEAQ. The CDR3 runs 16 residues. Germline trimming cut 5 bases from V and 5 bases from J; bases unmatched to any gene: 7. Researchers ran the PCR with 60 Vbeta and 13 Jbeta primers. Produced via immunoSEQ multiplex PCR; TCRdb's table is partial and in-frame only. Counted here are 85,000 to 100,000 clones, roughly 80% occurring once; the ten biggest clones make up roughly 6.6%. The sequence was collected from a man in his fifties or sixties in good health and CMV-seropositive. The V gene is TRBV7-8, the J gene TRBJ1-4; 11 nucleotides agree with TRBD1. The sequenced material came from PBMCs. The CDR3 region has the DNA TGTGCCAGCAGCAACACAGGGACAGGGGGGAATGAAAAACTGTTTTTT. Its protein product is CASSNTGTGGNEKLFF.